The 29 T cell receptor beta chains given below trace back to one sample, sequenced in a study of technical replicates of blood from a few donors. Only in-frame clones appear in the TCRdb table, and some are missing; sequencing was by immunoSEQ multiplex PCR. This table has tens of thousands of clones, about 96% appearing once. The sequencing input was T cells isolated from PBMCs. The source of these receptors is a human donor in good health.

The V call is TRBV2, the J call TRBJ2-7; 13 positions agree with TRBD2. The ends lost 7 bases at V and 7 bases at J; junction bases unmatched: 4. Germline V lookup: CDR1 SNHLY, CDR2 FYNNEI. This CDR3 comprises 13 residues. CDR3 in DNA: TGTGCCAGCACGACTAGCGGGAGGAGGGAGCAGTACTTC. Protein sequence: CASTTSGRREQYF.

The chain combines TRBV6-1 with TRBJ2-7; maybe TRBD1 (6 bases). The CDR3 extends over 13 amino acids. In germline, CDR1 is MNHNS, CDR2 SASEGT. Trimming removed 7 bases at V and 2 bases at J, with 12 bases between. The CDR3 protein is CASTTGPPYEQYF. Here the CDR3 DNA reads TGTGCCAGCACCACAGGGCCACCCTACGAGCAGTACTTC.

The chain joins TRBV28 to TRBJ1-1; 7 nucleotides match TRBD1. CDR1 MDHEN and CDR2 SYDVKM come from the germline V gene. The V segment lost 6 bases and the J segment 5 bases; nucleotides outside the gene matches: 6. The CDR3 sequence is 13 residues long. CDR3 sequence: CASRTGSGTEAFF. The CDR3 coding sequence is TGTGCCAGCAGGACAGGGTCTGGGACTGAAGCTTTCTTT. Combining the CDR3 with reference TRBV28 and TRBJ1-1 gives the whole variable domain DVKVTQSSRYLVKRTGEKVFLECVQDMDHENMFWYRQDPGLGLRLIYFSYDVKMKEKGDIPEGYSVSREKKERFSLILESASTNQTSMYLCASRTGSGTEAFFGQGTRLTVV.

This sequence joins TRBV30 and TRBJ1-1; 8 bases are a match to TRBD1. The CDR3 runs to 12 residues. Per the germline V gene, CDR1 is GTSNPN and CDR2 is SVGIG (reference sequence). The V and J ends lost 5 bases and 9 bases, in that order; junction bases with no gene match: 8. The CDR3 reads CAWGGQGGKAFF. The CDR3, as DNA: TGTGCCTGGGGCGGACAGGGAGGCAAAGCTTTCTTT.

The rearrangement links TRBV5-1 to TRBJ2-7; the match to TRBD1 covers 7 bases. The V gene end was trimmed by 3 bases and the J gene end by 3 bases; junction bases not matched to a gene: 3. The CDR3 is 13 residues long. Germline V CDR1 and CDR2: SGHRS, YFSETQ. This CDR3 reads CASSSGTDYEQYF. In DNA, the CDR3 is TGCGCCAGCAGCTCCGGGACAGACTACGAGCAGTACTTC.

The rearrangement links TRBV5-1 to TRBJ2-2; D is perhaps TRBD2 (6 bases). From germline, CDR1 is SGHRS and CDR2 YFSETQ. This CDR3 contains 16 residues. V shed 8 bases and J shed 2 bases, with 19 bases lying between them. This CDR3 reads CASTLGRQPNTGELFF. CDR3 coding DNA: TGCGCCAGTACCCTCGGGAGACAGCCTAACACCGGGGAGCTGTTTTTT.

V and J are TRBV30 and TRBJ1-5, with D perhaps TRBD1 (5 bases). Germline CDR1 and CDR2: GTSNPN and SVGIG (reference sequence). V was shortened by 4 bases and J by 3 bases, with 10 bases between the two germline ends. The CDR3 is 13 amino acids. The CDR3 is CAWTGGPNQPQHF. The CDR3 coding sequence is TGTGCCTGGACGGGGGGACCCAATCAGCCCCAGCATTTT.

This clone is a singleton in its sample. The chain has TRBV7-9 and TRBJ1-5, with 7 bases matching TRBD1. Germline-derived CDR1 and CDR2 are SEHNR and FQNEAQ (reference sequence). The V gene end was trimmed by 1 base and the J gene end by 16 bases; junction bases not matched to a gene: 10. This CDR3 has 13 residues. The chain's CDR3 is CASSLVSDRVKHF. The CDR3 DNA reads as TGTGCCAGCAGCTTAGTATCTGACAGGGTAAAACATTTT. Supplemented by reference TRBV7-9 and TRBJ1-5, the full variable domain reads DTGVSQNPRHKITKRGQNVTFRCDPISEHNRLYWYRQTLGQGPEFLTYFQNEAQLEKSRLLSDRFSAERPKGSFSTLEIQRTEQGDSAMYLCASSLVSDRVKHFGDGTRLSIL.

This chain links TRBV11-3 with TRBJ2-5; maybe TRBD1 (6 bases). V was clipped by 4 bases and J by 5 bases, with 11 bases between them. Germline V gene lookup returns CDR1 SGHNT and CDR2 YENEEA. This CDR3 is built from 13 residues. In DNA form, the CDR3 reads TGTGCCAGCAGCTCAGGGGCGGTGGAGACCCAGTACTTC. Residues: CASSSGAVETQYF.

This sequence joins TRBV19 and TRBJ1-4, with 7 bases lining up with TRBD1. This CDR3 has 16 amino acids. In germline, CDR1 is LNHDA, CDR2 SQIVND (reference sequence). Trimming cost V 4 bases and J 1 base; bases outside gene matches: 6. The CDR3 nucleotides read TGTGCCAGTAGTACGACAGGGTTGAGAACTAATGAAAAACTGTTTTTT. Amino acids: CASSTTGLRTNEKLFF.

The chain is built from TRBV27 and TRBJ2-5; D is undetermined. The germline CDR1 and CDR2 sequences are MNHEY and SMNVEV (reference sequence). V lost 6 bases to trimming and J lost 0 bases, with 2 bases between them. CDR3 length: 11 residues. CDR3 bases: TGTGCCAGCAGCGACCAAGAGACCCAGTACTTC. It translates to CASSDQETQYF.

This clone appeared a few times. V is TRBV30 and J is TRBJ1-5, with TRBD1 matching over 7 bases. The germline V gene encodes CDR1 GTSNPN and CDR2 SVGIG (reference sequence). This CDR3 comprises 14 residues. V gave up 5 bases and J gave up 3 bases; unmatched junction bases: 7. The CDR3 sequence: CAWDSTGVNQPQHF. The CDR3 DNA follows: TGTGCCTGGGATTCCACAGGGGTCAATCAGCCCCAGCATTTT.

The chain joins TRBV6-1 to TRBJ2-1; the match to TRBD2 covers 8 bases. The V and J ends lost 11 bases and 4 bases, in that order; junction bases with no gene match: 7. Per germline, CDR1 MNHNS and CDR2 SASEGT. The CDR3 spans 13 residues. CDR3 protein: CACVRGDYNEQFF. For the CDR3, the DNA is TGTGCCTGCGTGCGGGGGGATTACAATGAGCAGTTCTTC.

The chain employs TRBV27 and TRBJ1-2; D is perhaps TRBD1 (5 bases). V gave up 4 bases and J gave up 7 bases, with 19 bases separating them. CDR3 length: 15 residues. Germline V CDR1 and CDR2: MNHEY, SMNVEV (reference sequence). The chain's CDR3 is CASSSSPGLYGGYTF. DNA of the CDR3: TGTGCCAGCAGTTCCAGTCCGGGACTTTATGGTGGCTACACCTTC.

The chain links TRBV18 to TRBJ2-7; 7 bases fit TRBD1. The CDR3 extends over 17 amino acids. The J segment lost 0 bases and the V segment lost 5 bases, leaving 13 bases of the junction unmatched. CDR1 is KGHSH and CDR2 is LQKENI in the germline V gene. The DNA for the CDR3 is TGTGCCAGCTCATCCTATTGGTTAGCAGGGGGCTCCTACGAGCAGTACTTC. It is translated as CASSSYWLAGGSYEQYF.

CDR3 in amino acids: CASAPEPYEQYF. The CDR3 region has the DNA TGTGCTAGTGCACCGGAGCCCTACGAGCAGTACTTC. The J gene is TRBJ2-7, the V gene TRBV12-5; unclear D gene. V was pared by 7 bases and J by 2 bases, with 9 bases between. CDR3 length: 12 amino acids. The germline CDR1 and CDR2 sequences are LGHNT and FRNRAP.

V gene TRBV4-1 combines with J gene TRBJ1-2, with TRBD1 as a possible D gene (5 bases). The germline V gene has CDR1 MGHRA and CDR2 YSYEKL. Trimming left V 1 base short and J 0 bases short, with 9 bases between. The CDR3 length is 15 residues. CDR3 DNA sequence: TGCGCCAGCAGCCAAGTTCAGGGCCCTAACTATGGCTACACCTTC. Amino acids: CASSQVQGPNYGYTF.

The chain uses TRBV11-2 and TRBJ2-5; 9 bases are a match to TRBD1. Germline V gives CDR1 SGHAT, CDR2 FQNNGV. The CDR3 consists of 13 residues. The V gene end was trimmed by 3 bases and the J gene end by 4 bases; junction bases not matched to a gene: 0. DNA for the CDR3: TGTGCCAGCAGCTTGGACAGGGGAGAGACCCAGTACTTC. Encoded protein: CASSLDRGETQYF.

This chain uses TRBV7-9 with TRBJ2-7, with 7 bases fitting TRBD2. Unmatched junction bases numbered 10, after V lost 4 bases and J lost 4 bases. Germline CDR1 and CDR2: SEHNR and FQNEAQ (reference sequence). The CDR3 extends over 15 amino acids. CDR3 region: CASSSLLARTYEQYF. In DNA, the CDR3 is TGTGCCAGCAGCTCGTTACTAGCGAGAACTTACGAGCAGTACTTC.

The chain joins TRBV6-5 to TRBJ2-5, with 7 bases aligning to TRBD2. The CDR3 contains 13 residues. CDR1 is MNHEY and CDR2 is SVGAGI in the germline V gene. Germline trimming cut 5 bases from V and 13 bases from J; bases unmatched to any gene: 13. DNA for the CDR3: TGTGCCAGCAGTCGCCCCCAGGGAGGGTGGCCGTACTTC. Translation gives CASSRPQGGWPYF.

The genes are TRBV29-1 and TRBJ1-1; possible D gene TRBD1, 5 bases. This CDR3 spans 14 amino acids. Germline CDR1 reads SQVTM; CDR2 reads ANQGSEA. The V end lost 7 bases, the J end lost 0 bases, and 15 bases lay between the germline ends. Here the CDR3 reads CSAVSGTLNTEAFF. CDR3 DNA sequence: TGCAGCGCTGTTTCTGGGACTCTGAACACTGAAGCTTTCTTT.

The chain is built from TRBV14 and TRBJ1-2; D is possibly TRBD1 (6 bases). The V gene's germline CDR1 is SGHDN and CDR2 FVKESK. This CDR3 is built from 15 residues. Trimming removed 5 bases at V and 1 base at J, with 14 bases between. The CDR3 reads CASSTNTGYNYGYTF. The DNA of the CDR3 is TGTGCCAGCAGCACAAACACAGGGTATAACTATGGCTACACCTTC.

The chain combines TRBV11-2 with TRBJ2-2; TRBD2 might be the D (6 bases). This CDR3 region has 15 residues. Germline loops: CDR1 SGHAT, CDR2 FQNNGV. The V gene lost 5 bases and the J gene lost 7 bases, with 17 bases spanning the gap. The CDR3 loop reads CASSPRTTLGGELFF. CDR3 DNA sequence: TGTGCCAGCAGCCCCCGGACTACCTTGGGCGGGGAGCTGTTTTTT.

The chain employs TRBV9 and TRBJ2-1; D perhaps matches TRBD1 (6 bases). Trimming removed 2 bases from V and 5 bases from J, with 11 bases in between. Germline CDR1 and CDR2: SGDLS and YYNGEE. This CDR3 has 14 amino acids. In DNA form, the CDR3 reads TGTGCCAGCAGCGTGGACAGTTACCACAATGAGCAGTTCTTC. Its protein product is CASSVDSYHNEQFF.

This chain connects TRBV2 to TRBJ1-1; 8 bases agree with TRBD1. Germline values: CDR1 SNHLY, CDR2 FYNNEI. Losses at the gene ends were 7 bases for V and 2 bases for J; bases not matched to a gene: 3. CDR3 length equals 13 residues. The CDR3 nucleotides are TGTGCCAGCAACGGACAGGGAAACACTGAAGCTTTCTTT. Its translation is CASNGQGNTEAFF. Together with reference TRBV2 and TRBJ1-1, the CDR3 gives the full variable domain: EPEVTQTPSHQVTQMGQEVILRCVPISNHLYFYWYRQILGQKVEFLVSFYNNEISEKSEIFDDQFSVERPDGSNFTLKIRSTKLEDSAMYFCASNGQGNTEAFFGQGTRLTVV.

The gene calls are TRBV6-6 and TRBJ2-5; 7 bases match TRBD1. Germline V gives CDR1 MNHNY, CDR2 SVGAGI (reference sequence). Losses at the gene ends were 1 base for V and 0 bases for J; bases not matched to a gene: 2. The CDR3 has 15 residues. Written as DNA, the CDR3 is TGTGCCAGCAGTTACTTAGGGGGCCACCAAGAGACCCAGTACTTC. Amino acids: CASSYLGGHQETQYF.

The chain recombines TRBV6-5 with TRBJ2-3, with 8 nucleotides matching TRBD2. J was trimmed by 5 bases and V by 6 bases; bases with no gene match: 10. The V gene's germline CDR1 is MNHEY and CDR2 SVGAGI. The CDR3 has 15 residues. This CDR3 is CASRTHSGAGDTQYF. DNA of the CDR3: TGTGCCAGCAGAACTCATAGCGGGGCGGGAGATACGCAGTATTTT.

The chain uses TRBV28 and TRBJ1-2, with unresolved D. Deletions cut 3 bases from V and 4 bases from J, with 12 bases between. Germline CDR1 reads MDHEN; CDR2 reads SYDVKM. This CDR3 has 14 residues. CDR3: CASSFSGAVYGYTF. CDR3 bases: TGTGCCAGCAGTTTTTCTGGCGCGGTCTATGGCTACACCTTC.

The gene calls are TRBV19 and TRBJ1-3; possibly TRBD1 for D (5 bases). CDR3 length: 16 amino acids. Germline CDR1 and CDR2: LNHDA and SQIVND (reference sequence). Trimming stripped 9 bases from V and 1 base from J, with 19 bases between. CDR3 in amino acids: CARRIATQGSGNTIYF. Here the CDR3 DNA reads TGTGCCAGGAGAATCGCGACGCAGGGTTCTGGAAACACCATATATTTT. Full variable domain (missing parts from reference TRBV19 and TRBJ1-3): DGGITQSPKYLFRKEGQNVTLSCEQNLNHDAMYWYRQDPGQGLRLIYYSQIVNDFQKGDIAEGYSVSREKKESFPLTVTSAQKNPTAFYLCARRIATQGSGNTIYFGEGSWLTVV.